This T cell receptor beta chain is drawn from a study of shared clonotypes between healthy human individuals. The study's findings and limits: Measured sharing among donors was expected to vary with sequencing depth. Generally, naive subsets (rather than memory subsets) showed larger estimated richness.

In the CD4+ fraction, cells were divided into CD45RA+ naive and CD45RA-negative memory subsets. As for this clone: Its specificity is unknown.

J lost 4 bases, V lost 4 bases, and 10 bases had no gene match. From germline, CDR1 is SGHRS and CDR2 YFSETQ. The CDR3 contains 16 residues. TCRdb keeps only in-frame clones here, not all; method: immunoSEQ multiplex PCR. The sample lists 2 million or so clones, roughly 95% occurring once. J is TRBJ1-4 and V is TRBV5-1, with 7 positions matching TRBD1. The sample taken for sequencing was naive CD4+ T cells sorted from blood. Specified subset: CD45RA+ positively selected. This sequence originates from a man aged 18 to 29 in good health. CDR3 sequence: CASSRVPGQSNEKLFF. The CDR3 coding sequence is TGCGCCAGCAGCCGAGTCCCGGGACAGAGTAATGAAAAACTGTTTTTT.